This record covers a single TCR beta chain. This clonotype was counted a few times. What antigen it recognizes has not been identified. Base qualities are missing; no much larger clone stands one base away. The record originates from a study of early T cells in non-severe SARS-CoV-2 infection (dated by TCRdb to the early 2020s). Notes on the research overall: Bulk RNA from unsorted whole blood was used for TCR sequencing, so alpha and beta chains could not be paired. Overall results and qualifications from the work: VDJdb matching was skewed toward anti-spike CD8 responses, so virus-specific expansions were likely underestimated and private and CD4 specificities were missed.

The study was a case-control design nested within a healthcare worker cohort in London, UK, with weekly nasopharyngeal swab PCR tests and blood sampling. Healthcare workers were enrolled in the week of the UK lockdown, from 23 to 31 March 2020, and were followed every week for up to about 16 weeks. Library construction relied on 5' RACE. The sequencer was a NextSeq 500. To correct for sequencing error and PCR bias, the TCR library protocol tagged individual cDNA molecules with unique molecular identifiers. Sequencing covered both TCR alpha and beta chains, and within each sample the abundances of alpha and beta sequences were tightly co-correlated. The study's processing was this. V gene, J gene and CDR3 annotation of TCR sequences was performed with Decombinator V4. TCRs were defined as expanded if a significant change between any two time points was detected under a Poisson model with p below 0.0001. TCR abundances were normalised to the total number of TCRs sequenced per sample and expressed as counts per million. TRAV1-2 paired with TRAJ12, TRAJ20 or TRAJ33 defined MAIT TCRs, while TRAV10 paired with TRAJ18 defined iNKT TCRs. A search of VDJdb, accessed on 1 November 2021, was run for TCRs annotated to CMV, EBV and SARS-CoV-2, with TCRs annotated for multiple antigens excluded. TCRdb reprocessing: public reads trimmed at Q25 with fastp, clones called with MiXCR, in-frame beta chains kept. Each entry is one CDR3 protein sequence, shown with its most common DNA and genes. These V and J calls originate from TCRdb's pipeline instead of the authors' own analysis. This sample has 55,000 to 80,000 distinct CDR3 sequences in its table, and 10% to 15% of those were observed once. The biggest ten clones account for 5% to 8% of the sample.

Sequences SGHRS (CDR1) and YFSETQ (CDR2) are obtained from the germline V gene. Including the terminal cysteine and phenylalanine, the CDR3 comprises 11 residues. Solely the CDR3 DNA is kept, with 33 bases framed from the first base. V sheds 3 bases and J sheds 6 bases, leaving 5 bases between their ends. The chain employs TRBV5-1 and TRBJ2-3; a confident D gene designation cannot be given. Sequencing used whole blood. The clonotype was recovered from an adult who was a healthcare worker with PCR-confirmed SARS-CoV-2 infection or an uninfected control (not recorded which). At the DNA level, the sequence is TGCGCCAGCAGCTCCGATGATACGCAGTATTTT. The translation is CASSSDDTQYF.